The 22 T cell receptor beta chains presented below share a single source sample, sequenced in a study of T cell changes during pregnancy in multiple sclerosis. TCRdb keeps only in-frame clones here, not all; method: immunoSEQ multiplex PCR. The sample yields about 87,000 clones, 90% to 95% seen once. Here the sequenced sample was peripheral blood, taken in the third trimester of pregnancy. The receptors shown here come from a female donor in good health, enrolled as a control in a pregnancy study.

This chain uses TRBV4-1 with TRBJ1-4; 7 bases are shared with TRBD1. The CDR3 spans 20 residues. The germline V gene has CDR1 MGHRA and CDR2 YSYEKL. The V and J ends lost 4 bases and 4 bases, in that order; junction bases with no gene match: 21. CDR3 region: CASSLGTVGVAFQINEKLFF. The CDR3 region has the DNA TGCGCCAGCAGCCTCGGGACAGTTGGTGTCGCCTTTCAGATTAATGAAAAACTGTTTTTT.

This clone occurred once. The chain's CDR3 is CASSRLGDRGLYNEQFF. Here the CDR3 DNA reads TGTGCCAGCAGTCGACTGGGGGACAGGGGCCTTTACAATGAGCAGTTCTTC. This chain uses TRBV27 with TRBJ2-1, with 10 positions matching TRBD1. The V segment lost 5 bases and the J segment 4 bases; nucleotides outside the gene matches: 11. Per germline, CDR1 MNHEY and CDR2 SMNVEV (reference sequence). This CDR3 is built from 17 residues.

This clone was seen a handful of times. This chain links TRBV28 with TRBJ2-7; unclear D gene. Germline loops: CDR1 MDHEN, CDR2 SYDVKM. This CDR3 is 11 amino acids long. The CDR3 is CASVTMNEQYF. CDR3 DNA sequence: TGTGCTAGTGTGACAATGAACGAGCAGTACTTC.

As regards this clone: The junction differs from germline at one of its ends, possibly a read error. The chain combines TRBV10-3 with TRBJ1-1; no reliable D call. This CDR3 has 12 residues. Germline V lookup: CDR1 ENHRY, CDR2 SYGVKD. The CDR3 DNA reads TGTGCCGTCAGCCCCATGAACACTGAAGCTTTCTTT. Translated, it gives CAVSPMNTEAFF.

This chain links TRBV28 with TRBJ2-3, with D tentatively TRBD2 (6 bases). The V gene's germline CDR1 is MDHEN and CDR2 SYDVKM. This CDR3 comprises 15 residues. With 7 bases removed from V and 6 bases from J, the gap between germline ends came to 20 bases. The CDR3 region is CASNESGTGVDTQYF. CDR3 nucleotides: TGTGCCAGCAATGAGTCGGGAACGGGGGTGGATACGCAGTATTTT.

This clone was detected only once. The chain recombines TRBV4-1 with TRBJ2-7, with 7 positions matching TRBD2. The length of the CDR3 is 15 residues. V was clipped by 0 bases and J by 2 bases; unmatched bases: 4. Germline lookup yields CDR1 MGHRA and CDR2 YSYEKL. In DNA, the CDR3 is TGCGCCAGCAGCCAAGAGCGGGAGTCGACCTACGAGCAGTACTTC. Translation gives CASSQERESTYEQYF.

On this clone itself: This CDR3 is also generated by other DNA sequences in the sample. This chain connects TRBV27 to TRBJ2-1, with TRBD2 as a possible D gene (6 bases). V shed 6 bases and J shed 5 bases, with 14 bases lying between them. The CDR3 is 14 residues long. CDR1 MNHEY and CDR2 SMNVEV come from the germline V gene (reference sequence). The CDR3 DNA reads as TGTGCCAGCAGGAAAGGAGGGGTAAACAATGAGCAGTTCTTC. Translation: CASRKGGVNNEQFF.

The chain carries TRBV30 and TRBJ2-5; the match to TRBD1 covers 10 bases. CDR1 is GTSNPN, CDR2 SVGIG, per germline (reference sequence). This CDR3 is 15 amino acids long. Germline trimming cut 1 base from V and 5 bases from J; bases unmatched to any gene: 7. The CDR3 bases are TGTGCCTGGAGTGAGGGGACAGGGGTTGGGGAGACCCAGTACTTC. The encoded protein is CAWSEGTGVGETQYF.

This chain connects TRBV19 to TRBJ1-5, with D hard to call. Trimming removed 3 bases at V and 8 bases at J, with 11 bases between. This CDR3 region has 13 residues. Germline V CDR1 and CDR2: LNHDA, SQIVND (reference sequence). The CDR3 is CASSMAAGEPQHF. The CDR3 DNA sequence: TGTGCCAGTAGTATGGCCGCTGGAGAGCCCCAGCATTTT.

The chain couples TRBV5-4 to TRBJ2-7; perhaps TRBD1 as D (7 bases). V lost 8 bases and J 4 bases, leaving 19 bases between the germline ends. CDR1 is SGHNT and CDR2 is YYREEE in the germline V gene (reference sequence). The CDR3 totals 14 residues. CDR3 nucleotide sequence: TGTGCCAGAGTAAATTCCGCAGGGGGGTACGAGCAGTACTTC. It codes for CARVNSAGGYEQYF. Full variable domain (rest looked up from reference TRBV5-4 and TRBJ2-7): ETGVTQSPTHLIKTRGQQVTLRCSSQSGHNTVSWYQQALGQGPQFIFQYYREEENGRGNFPPRFSGLQFPNYSSELNVNALELDDSALYLCARVNSAGGYEQYFGPGTRLTVT.

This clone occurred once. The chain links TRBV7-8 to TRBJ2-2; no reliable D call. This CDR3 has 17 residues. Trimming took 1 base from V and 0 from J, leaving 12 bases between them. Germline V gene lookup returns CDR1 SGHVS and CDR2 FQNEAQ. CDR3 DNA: TGTGCCAGCAGCTTAGTCATAGAGCAAACGAACACCGGGGAGCTGTTTTTT. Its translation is CASSLVIEQTNTGELFF.

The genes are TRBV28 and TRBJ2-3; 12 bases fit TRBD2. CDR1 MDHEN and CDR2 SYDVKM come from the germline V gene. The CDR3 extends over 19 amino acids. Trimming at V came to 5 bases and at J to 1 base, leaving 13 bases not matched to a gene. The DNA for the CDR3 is TGTGCCAGCAGTGCCTGGGACCTAGCGGGAGGGCCGGGCACAGATACGCAGTATTTT. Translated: CASSAWDLAGGPGTDTQYF.

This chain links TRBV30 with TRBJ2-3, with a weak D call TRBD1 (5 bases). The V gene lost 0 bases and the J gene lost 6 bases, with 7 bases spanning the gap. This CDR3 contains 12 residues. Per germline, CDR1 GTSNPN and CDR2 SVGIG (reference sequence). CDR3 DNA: TGTGCCTGGAGTGTAGGGGCGGATACGCAGTATTTT. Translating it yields CAWSVGADTQYF.

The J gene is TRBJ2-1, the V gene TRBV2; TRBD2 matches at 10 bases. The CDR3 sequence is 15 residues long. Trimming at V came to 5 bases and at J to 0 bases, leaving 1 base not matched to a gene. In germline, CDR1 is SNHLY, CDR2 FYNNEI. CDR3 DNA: TGTGCCAGCAGTCCTAGCGGGAGCTCCTACAATGAGCAGTTCTTC. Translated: CASSPSGSSYNEQFF.

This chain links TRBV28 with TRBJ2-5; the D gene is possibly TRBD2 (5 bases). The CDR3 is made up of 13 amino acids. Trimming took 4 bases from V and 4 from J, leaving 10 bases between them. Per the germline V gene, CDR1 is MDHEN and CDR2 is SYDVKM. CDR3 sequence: CASSSASGETQYF. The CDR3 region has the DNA TGTGCCAGCAGTTCTGCCAGCGGAGAGACCCAGTACTTC.

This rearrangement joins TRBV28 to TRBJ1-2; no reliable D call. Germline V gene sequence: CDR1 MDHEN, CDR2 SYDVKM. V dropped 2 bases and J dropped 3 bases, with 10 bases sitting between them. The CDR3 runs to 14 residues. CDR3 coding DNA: TGTGCCAGCAGTTTAGGGCGGGGTGACTATGGCTACACCTTC. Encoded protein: CASSLGRGDYGYTF.

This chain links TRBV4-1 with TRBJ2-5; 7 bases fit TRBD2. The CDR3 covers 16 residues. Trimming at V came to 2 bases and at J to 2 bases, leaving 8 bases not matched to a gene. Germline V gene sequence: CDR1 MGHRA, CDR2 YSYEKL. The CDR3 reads CASSQLGGREQETQYF. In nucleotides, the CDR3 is TGCGCCAGCAGCCAACTGGGCGGGAGAGAGCAAGAGACCCAGTACTTC.

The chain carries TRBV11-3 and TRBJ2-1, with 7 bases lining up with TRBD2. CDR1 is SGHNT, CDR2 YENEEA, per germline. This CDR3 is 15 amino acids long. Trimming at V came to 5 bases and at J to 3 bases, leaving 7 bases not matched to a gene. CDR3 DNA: TGTGCCAGCAGCCCCACTAGCGCCAACTACAATGAGCAGTTCTTC. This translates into CASSPTSANYNEQFF. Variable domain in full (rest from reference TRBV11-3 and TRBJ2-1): EAGVVQSPRYKIIEKKQPVAFWCNPISGHNTLYWYLQNLGQGPELLIRYENEEAVDDSQLPKDRFSAERLKGVDSTLKIQPAELGDSAVYLCASSPTSANYNEQFFGPGTRLTVL.

CDR3 nucleotide sequence: TGCGCCAGCACAGCGGGGAATGGCTACACCTTC. It translates to CASTAGNGYTF. J is TRBJ1-2 and V is TRBV4-1; D remains unclear. The CDR3 is made up of 11 amino acids. V was clipped by 7 bases and J by 6 bases, with 9 bases between them. The germline V gene has CDR1 MGHRA and CDR2 YSYEKL.

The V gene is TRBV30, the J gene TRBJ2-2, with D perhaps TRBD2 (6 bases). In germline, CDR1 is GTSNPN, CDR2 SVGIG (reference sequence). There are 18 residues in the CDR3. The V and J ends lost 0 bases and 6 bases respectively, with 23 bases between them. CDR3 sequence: CAWSVPGWRGGKSGELFF. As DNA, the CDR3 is TGTGCCTGGAGTGTACCAGGGTGGAGGGGCGGGAAGTCCGGGGAGCTGTTTTTT.

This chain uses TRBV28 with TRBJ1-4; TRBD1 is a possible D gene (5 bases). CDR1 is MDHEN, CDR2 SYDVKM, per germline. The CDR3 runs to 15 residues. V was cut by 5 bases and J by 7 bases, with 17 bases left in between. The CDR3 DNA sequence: TGTGCCAGCAGTCCCTCGGCAGGGTGGGGTGAAAAACTGTTTTTT. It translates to CASSPSAGWGEKLFF.

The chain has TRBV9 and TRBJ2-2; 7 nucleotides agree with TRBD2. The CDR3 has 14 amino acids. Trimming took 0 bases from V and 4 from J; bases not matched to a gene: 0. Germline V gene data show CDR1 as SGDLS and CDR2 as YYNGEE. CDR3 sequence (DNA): TGTGCCAGCAGCGTAGAGCGGGGCACCGGGGAGCTGTTTTTT. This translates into CASSVERGTGELFF.